Listed below are T cell receptor beta chains from one sample, sequenced in a study of human thymus T cells. Measured with immunoSEQ multiplex PCR; TCRdb has only the in-frame clones, and not every one. The table shows 120,000 or so clones, with 90% to 95% occurring only once. Sample: thymus tissue. The receptors originated from a boy under three years old with a congenital heart defect but otherwise immunologically healthy. The CDR3 runs from the conserved cysteine through the conserved F or W. D genes are given only for firm matches. A row's size may be missing; if present it is once, few, many or a size class.

NA	TRBV28	NA	TRBJ1-2	14	CASSFNPSLYGYTF	TGTGCCAGCAGTTTTAATCCCTCCTTATATGGCTACACCTTC
TRBD1	TRBV28	NA	TRBJ1-4	14	CASSPGTGYGKLFF	TGTGCCAGCAGTCCGGGGACAGGGTATGGAAAACTGTTTTTT
NA	TRBV7-2	NA	TRBJ1-1	12	CASSLEHFEAFF	TGTGCCAGCAGCTTAGAGCACTTTGAAGCTTTCTTT
TRBD2	TRBV10-3	NA	TRBJ2-1	15	CAISELAGGPDEQFF	TGTGCCATCAGTGAACTAGCGGGGGGGCCCGATGAGCAGTTCTTC
NA	TRBV10-3	NA	TRBJ2-1	15	CAISPGQGTYNEQFF	TGTGCCATCAGTCCCGGGCAGGGCACCTACAATGAGCAGTTCTTC
TRBD1	TRBV11-2	NA	TRBJ1-6	17	CASSLDPGQPFWSPLHF	TGTGCCAGCAGCTTAGATCCGGGACAGCCTTTCTGGTCACCCCTCCACTTT
TRBD1	TRBV5-4	NA	TRBJ1-1	15	CASSFRDRGFTEAFF	TGTGCCAGCAGCTTCCGGGACAGGGGTTTCACTGAAGCTTTCTTT
NA	TRBV16	NA	TRBJ1-6	15	CASSQSGRDNSPLHF	TGTGCCAGCAGCCAATCGGGCCGTGACAATTCACCCCTCCACTTT
TRBD1	TRBV11-2	NA	TRBJ1-1	15	CASSPGRGLGTEAFF	TGTGCCAGCAGCCCCGGAAGGGGGCTGGGGACTGAAGCTTTCTTT
NA	TRBV23-1	NA	TRBJ2-4	15	CALNTGTLAKNIQYF	TGCGCCCTAAACACCGGGACGCTAGCCAAAAACATTCAGTACTTC
NA	TRBV2	NA	TRBJ1-5	15	CASSGGDFSNQPQHF	TGTGCCAGCAGTGGAGGGGACTTCAGCAATCAGCCCCAGCATTTT
NA	TRBV5-1	NA	TRBJ1-1	15	CASFGSGSANTEAFF	TGCGCCAGCTTTGGGAGCGGGTCGGCTAACACTGAAGCTTTCTTT
NA	TRBV7-2	NA	TRBJ2-7	14	CASSLGPPRHEQYF	TGTGCCAGCAGCCTCGGGCCCCCGAGGCACGAGCAGTACTTC
NA	TRBV28	once	TRBJ1-4	13	CASRGQNNEKLFF	TGTGCCAGCAGGGGACAAAATAATGAAAAACTGTTTTTT
TRBD2	TRBV4-1	NA	TRBJ2-5	18	CASSQASTSGGARETQYF	TGCGCCAGCAGCCAGGCATCAACTAGCGGGGGGGCCCGGGAGACCCAGTACTTC
TRBD2	TRBV5-8	NA	TRBJ2-3	15	CASSLGGGDTDTQYF	TGTGCCAGCAGCTTGGGGGGGGGAGACACAGATACGCAGTATTTT
NA	TRBV21-1	NA	TRBJ1-1	15	CARRDRVRMNTEAFF	TGTGCCAGAAGGGACAGGGTGAGAATGAACACTGAAGCTTTCTTT
NA	TRBV7-2	NA	TRBJ1-4	17	CASSLIAGAGANEKLFF	TGTGCCAGCAGCTTAATTGCAGGGGCAGGGGCTAATGAAAAACTGTTTTTT
NA	TRBV27	NA	TRBJ1-1	21	CASSLRGHQDNGVIGILGAFF	TGTGCCAGCAGTCTCCGGGGCCACCAGGATAATGGGGTTATTGGGATCCTTGGAGCTTTCTTT
NA	TRBV9	once	TRBJ1-2	15	CASSVGQGPEDGYTF	TGTGCCAGCAGCGTAGGTCAGGGGCCAGAGGATGGCTACACCTTC
NA	TRBV4-3	NA	TRBJ2-3	17	CASSHETEGGQTDTQYF	TGCGCCAGCAGTCACGAAACTGAGGGGGGACAAACAGATACGCAGTATTTT
TRBD2	TRBV4-2	NA	TRBJ2-1	18	CASSRRTSGGPTRNEQFF	TGTGCCAGCAGCAGACGGACTAGCGGGGGGCCTACGCGAAATGAGCAGTTCTTC
TRBD1	TRBV19	once	TRBJ1-6	18	CASSPRTGEVVYNSPLHF	TGTGCCAGTAGTCCACGGACAGGGGAGGTTGTCTATAATTCACCCCTCCACTTT
TRBD2	TRBV4-3	NA	TRBJ2-1	18	CASSQERVSGSFYNEQFF	TGCGCCAGCAGCCAAGAAAGAGTTAGCGGGTCCTTCTACAATGAGCAGTTCTTC
NA	TRBV7-2	NA	TRBJ1-1	14	CASSNRVRGTEAFF	TGTGCCAGCAGCAACAGGGTCCGGGGAACTGAAGCTTTCTTT
NA	TRBV4-3	NA	TRBJ1-1	17	CASSQDVRILINTEAFF	TGCGCCAGCAGCCAAGACGTCCGGATACTCATAAACACTGAAGCTTTCTTT
TRBD1	TRBV30	NA	TRBJ2-3	15	CAWRYRDRAADTQYF	TGTGCCTGGAGATATAGGGACAGGGCCGCAGATACGCAGTATTTT
NA	TRBV13	NA	TRBJ2-2	13	CASSLSTPGELFF	TGTGCCAGCAGCTTATCCACACCCGGGGAGCTGTTTTTT
NA	TRBV4-1	NA	TRBJ1-3	15	CASSQGNCPGDTIYF	TGCGCCAGCAGCCAAGGAAACTGCCCTGGGGACACCATATATTTT
NA	TRBV19	NA	TRBJ1-1	14	CASSIDPLGRAAFF	TGTGCCAGTAGTATAGACCCCCTGGGCAGGGCGGCTTTCTTT
NA	TRBV7-9	NA	TRBJ2-2	19	CASSRAHGTVHYPPRELFF	TGTGCCAGCAGTCGAGCCCATGGGACCGTGCATTATCCTCCCCGGGAGCTGTTTTTT
NA	TRBV4-2	NA	TRBJ2-1	14	CASSQRGPGNEQFF	TGTGCCAGCAGCCAACGGGGGCCGGGTAATGAGCAGTTCTTC
NA	TRBV28	NA	TRBJ1-1	16	CASTITRELSNTEAFF	TGTGCCAGCACCATAACCCGGGAACTCTCGAACACTGAAGCTTTCTTT
TRBD2	TRBV5-1	NA	TRBJ2-7	15	CASSLASGRRYEQYF	TGCGCCAGCAGCCTCGCTAGCGGGCGTCGCTACGAGCAGTACTTC
TRBD2	TRBV5-6	NA	TRBJ2-5	16	CASSPVAGGPRETQYF	TGTGCCAGCAGCCCCGTGGCGGGGGGGCCACGAGAGACCCAGTACTTC